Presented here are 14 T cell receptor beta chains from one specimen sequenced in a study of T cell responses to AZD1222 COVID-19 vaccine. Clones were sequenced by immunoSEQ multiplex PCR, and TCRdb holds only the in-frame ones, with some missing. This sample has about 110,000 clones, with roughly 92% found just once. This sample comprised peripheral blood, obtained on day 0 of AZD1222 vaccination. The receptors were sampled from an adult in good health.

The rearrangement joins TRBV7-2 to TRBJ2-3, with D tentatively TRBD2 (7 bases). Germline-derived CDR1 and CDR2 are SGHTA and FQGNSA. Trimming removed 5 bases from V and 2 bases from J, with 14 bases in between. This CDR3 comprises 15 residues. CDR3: CASSLGGGLTDTQYF. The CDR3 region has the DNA TGTGCCAGCAGCCTAGGGGGGGGACTCACAGATACGCAGTATTTT. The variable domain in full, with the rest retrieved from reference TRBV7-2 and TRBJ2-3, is GAGVSQSPSNKVTEKGKDVELRCDPISGHTALYWYRQSLGQGLEFLIYFQGNSAPDKSGLPSDRFSAERTGGSVSTLTIQRTQQEDSAVYLCASSLGGGLTDTQYFGPGTRLTVL.

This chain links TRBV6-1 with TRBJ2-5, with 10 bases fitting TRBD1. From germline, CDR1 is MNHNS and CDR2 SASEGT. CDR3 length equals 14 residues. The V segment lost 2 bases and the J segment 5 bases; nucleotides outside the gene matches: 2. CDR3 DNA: TGTGCCAGCAGTGAACCGGGACAGGGGGAGACCCAGTACTTC. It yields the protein CASSEPGQGETQYF.

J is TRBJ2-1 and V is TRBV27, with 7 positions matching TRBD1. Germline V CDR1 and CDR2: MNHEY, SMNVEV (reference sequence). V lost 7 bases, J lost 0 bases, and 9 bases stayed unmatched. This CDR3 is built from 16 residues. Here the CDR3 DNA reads TGTGCCAGCAACCCAAGGGGGCGAAACTCCTACAATGAGCAGTTCTTC. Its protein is CASNPRGRNSYNEQFF.

CDR3 sequence (DNA): TGTGCCAGCAGTGAGGAGACAGCGAACACCGGGGAGCTGTTTTTT. It codes for CASSEETANTGELFF. The chain employs TRBV2 and TRBJ2-2; possible D gene TRBD1, 5 bases. CDR1 is SNHLY, CDR2 FYNNEI, per germline. With 3 bases removed from V and 0 bases from J, the gap between germline ends came to 8 bases. This CDR3 comprises 15 residues.

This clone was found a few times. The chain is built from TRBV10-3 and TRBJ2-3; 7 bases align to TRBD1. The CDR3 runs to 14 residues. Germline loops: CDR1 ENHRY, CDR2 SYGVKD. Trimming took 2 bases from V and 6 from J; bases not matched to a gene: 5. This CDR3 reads CAISEGQEADTQYF. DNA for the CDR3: TGTGCCATCAGTGAGGGACAGGAGGCGGATACGCAGTATTTT.

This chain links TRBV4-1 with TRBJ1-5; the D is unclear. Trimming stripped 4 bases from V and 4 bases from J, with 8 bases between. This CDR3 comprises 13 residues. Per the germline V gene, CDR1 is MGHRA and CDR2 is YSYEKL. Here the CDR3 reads CASSPYRNQPQHF. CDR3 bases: TGCGCCAGCAGCCCGTACCGAAATCAGCCCCAGCATTTT.

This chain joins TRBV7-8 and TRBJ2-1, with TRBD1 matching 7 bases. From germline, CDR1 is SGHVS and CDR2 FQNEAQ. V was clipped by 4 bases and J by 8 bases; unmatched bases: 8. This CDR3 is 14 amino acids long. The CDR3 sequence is CASSSRVGGDEQFF. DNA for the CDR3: TGTGCCAGCAGCTCCCGGGTAGGGGGCGATGAGCAGTTCTTC.

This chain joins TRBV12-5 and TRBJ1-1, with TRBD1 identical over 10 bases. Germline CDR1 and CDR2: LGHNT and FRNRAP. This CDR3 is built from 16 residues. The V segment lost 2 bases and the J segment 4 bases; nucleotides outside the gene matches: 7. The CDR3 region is CASGLLTGQGSTEAFF. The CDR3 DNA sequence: TGTGCTAGTGGTTTGCTGACGGGACAGGGGTCCACTGAAGCTTTCTTT.

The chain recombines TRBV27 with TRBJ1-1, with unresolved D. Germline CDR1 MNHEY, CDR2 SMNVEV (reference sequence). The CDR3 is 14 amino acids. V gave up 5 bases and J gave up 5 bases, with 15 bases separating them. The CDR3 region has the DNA TGTGCCAGCAGTCACCAATGGCCCTCGACTGAAGCTTTCTTT. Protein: CASSHQWPSTEAFF.

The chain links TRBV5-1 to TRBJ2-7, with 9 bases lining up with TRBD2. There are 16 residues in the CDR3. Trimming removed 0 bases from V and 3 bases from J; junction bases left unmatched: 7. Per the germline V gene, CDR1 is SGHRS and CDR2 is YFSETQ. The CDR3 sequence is CASSLGLRGGYYEQYF. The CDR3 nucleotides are TGCGCCAGCAGCTTGGGTTTGCGGGGGGGTTACTACGAGCAGTACTTC. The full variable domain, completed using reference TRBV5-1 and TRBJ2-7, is KAGVTQTPRYLIKTRGQQVTLSCSPISGHRSVSWYQQTPGQGLQFLFEYFSETQRNKGNFPGRFSGRQFSNSRSEMNVSTLELGDSALYLCASSLGLRGGYYEQYFGPGTRLTVT.

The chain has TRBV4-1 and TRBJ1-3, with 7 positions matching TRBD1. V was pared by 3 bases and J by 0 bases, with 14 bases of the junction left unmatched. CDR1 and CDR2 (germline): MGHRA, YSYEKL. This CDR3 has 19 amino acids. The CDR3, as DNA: TGCGCCAGCAGCCATCTTACCGGGACAGAACCCTCCTCTGGAAACACCATATATTTT. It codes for CASSHLTGTEPSSGNTIYF.

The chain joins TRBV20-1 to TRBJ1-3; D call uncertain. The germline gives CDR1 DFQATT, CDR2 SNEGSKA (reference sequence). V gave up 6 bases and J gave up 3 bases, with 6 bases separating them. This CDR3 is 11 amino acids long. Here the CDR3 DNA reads TGCAGTGCGGTGAGTGGAAACACCATATATTTT. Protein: CSAVSGNTIYF.

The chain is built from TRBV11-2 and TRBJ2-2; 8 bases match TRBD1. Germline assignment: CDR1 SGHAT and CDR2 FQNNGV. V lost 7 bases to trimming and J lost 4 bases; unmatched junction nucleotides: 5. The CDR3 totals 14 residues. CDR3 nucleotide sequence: TGTGCCAGCACCAGGACAGGGCTCACCGGGGAGCTGTTTTTT. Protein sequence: CASTRTGLTGELFF.

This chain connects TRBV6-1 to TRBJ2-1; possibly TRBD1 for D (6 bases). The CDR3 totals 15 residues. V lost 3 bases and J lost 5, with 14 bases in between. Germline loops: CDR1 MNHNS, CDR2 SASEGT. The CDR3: CASSDTGSYDNEQFF. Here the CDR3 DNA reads TGTGCCAGCAGTGATACAGGGTCCTACGACAATGAGCAGTTCTTC.